This T cell receptor (beta chain) stems from a study of T cell responses to AZD1222 COVID-19 vaccine (dated by TCRdb to the early 2020s). The study in broad terms: A total of roughly 240 trial participants underwent TCR sequencing, of whom around 200 received two doses of AZD1222 and about 25 received two doses of the MenACWY control vaccine. Trial participants were enrolled into age subgroups of 18-55, 56-69 and 70-plus years, which contained about 150, 28 and 57 TCR-sequenced participants, respectively. What the work shows at the level of the full study, not this receptor alone: The 56-69-year group was small, and its depth increase did not reach significance, likely because of low power. Reportedly, close to half of the unique spike-specific TCRs recognized epitopes lying outside the regions that are mutated in the B.1.351 and B.1.1.7 variants. After two AZD1222 doses, both the breadth and the depth of spike-specific TCRs were significantly higher than at day 0 and than in MenACWY recipients. No day 14 peak-response samples were available, so repertoires were characterized only after the peak T cell response. Most participants were white British and females outnumbered males, and the authors suggested that clonal diversity may have been underestimated. Vaccine-associated CD4 TCRs spanned the whole spike protein, with dominant responses in regions 160-218 and 743-854. Conclusions about previously exposed vaccinees are limited, since just 5 or 6 AZD1222 recipients were seropositive for SARS-CoV-2 at baseline.

The CDR3, cysteine through phenylalanine, is 17 amino acids long. Left in the record is the CDR3 DNA by itself, 51 bases read in frame from the first base. Regarding this clone: It lacks a known antigen. Base qualities are not recorded, but no much larger clone differs from it by a single base.

The CDR3 regions of human TCRbeta chains were analyzed by immunosequencing. On the study's bioinformatics: Repertoire TCRs were matched against a reference library of SARS-CoV-2-specific TCRs generated with the MIRA antigen-specificity platform. Breadth meant the fraction of unique TCRs that were SARS-CoV-2-associated, whereas depth meant the fraction of total T cells that were SARS-CoV-2-associated. Using the MIRA data, every spike-specific TCR was mapped to the spike region that the TCR reacted to and assigned to either a CD4 or a CD8 class. Log10-transformed breadth and depth values were compared by one-way ANOVA with Sidak's multiple comparisons tests. This immuneACCESS table, as held by TCRdb, lists in-frame sequences with V and J called but not all clones. Of the missing ones, under half trace to an unresolved V gene in checked studies; the others have no known cause. V and J calls plus clone size are reproduced from that table; the DNA served to infer D and trimming. Within this sample are tens of thousands of clones, with 87% of them counted one time only. 1.3% of the sample lies in the top ten.

Read against the paper, the sample's time point label means: about 28 days (+/-7) after the second vaccine dose. Because spike-specific TCR depth and breadth did not differ between the two schedules, AZD1222 recipients who got a second dose at roughly 4 weeks were pooled with those who got a second dose at roughly 12 weeks. Vaccinee samples were obtained from the UK trials COV001 and COV002, which included a single-blind randomized controlled phase 2/3 trial of AZD1222 (ChAdOx1 nCoV-19) in healthy adults. For TCRbeta chain sequencing, PBMC samples were collected from trial participants at day 0 and at day 28 after the second dose.

The material was peripheral blood, obtained 28 days after the second AZD1222 dose. The TCR was taken from an adult who received the AZD1222 COVID-19 vaccine. This chain is built from TRBV1 and TRBJ2-3; the table's D call, TRBD2, was not checked against the DNA. TRBV1 represents a pseudogene. This receptor carries the CDR3 CTSSQALASGPTDTQYF. The nucleotide sequence is TGCACCAGCAGCCAAGCCCTGGCCAGCGGACCCACAGATACGCAGTATTTT.